Listed below are T cell receptor beta chains from one sample, sequenced in a study of cytomegalovirus exposure and HLA in healthy donors. Profiling relied on immunoSEQ multiplex PCR, and the TCRdb table lists in-frame clones only, not all of them. The sample shows about 180,000 clones, 76% of them seen only once. Sequenced input: PBMCs. Receptor source: a woman aged 25 to 45 in good health and CMV-seropositive. Both conserved end residues are trimmed from each CDR3.

TRBJ1-2 | TRBV7-9 | ASSLADGRAGAYGYT
TRBJ1-3 | TRBV5-5 | ASSLVPVRGRVAGNTIY
TRBJ2-5 | TRBV5-1 | ASSFGGQGETQY
TRBJ1-4 | TRBV4-2 | ASSQDLAGTRRKLF
TRBJ1-6 | TRBV4-3 | ASSQDWATGPGSSPLH
TRBJ2-7 | TRBV7-2 | ASSPRTSGGGYEQY
TRBJ2-5 | TRBV14 | ASSQAGTGGETQY
TRBJ1-5 | TRBV5-5 | ASSFPHGGGGNQPQH
TRBJ1-5 | TRBV5-6 | ASSRTGTRNQPQH
TRBJ1-2 | TRBV28 | ASSFLAGVNGYT
TRBJ2-1 | TRBV28 | ASPPVPGQGDSEQF
NA | TRBV27 | ASSERGAGYEQY
TRBJ1-2 | TRBV4-2 | ASSQTPRTGYT
TRBJ1-2 | TRBV7-9 | SSSPGQGTINYGYT
TRBJ1-5 | TRBV7-2 | ASSLVGVRDSNQPQH
TRBJ2-1 | TRBV7-9 | ASSPLSRGRSVEQF
TRBJ2-2 | TRBV6-1 | ASSEVEGRELF
TRBJ2-7 | TRBV18 | ASSPQQGAYEQY
TRBJ2-3 | TRBV5-1 | ASSPIAGGLTDTQY
TRBJ1-1 | TRBV5-1 | ASSLALQSTEAF
TRBJ2-7 | TRBV7-8 | ALAPLVAGDNYEQY